The rows below give T cell receptor beta chains drawn from one sample of a study of shared clonotypes between healthy human individuals. Assay used: immunoSEQ multiplex PCR; TCRdb lists only in-frame clones, some missing. The sample has about 600,000 clones; roughly four fifths are singletons. Sequencing input: PBMCs. The origin of the receptors is a woman aged 40 to 50 in good health. Some clones in this sample may be carry-over from other donors' samples. CDR3s include the opening cysteine and the closing phenylalanine or tryptophan. A D gene is named only where the DNA matches it firmly. Only some rows state a clone size, as once, few, many or a class for expanded clones.

d_call | j_call | clone_size | v_call | cdr3_nt | cdr3_aa
NA | TRBJ1-1 | many | TRBV13 | TGTGCCAGCAGCTTAGTGGGGGCAGGGGATAGCACTGAAGCTTTCTTT | CASSLVGAGDSTEAFF
NA | TRBJ1-4 | NA | TRBV6-6 | TGTGCCAGCAGTTGGGGGGGCGGGGAAAAACTGTTTTTT | CASSWGGGEKLFF
TRBD1 | TRBJ2-7 | NA | TRBV5-1 | TGCGCCAGCAGCAAAGGACAGGGGGGGAACGAGCAGTACTTC | CASSKGQGGNEQYF
NA | TRBJ2-1 | once | TRBV5-4 | TGTGCCAGCAGGCTGGAGTTAGGCTCCTACAATGAGCAGTTCTTC | CASRLELGSYNEQFF
NA | TRBJ2-1 | NA | TRBV4-1 | TGCGCCAGCAGCCCGGTTTGGGAGAGCTCCTACAATGAGCAGTTCTTC | CASSPVWESSYNEQFF
TRBD2 | TRBJ2-1 | NA | TRBV11-2 | TGTGCCAGCAGCTTACCCCGGACTAGCGGGAGGGCCGTTAATGAGCAGTTCTTC | CASSLPRTSGRAVNEQFF
TRBD1 | TRBJ1-1 | NA | TRBV30 | TGTGCCTGGAGAGGACAGGGGGCTGAAGCTTTCTTT | CAWRGQGAEAFF
TRBD1 | TRBJ2-3 | once | TRBV6-6 | TGTGCCAGCAGTAGACAGGGGAGCACAGATACGCAGTATTTT | CASSRQGSTDTQYF
NA | TRBJ2-1 | NA | TRBV9 | TGTGCCAGCAGCGTAGAGCGGCTGGCGGGTGAGTTGAACAATGAGCAGTTCTTC | CASSVERLAGELNNEQFF
NA | TRBJ2-7 | many | TRBV27 | TGTGCCAGCAGTTTACGTGTGTACTACGAGCAGTACTTC | CASSLRVYYEQYF
NA | TRBJ1-4 | few | TRBV28 | TGTGCCAGCAGTTTGTGGAGATGGGAAAAACTGTTTTTT | CASSLWRWEKLFF
TRBD1 | TRBJ2-2 | NA | TRBV5-6 | TGTGCCAGCAGCCCCCTGGGGACAGGGTTTACTAGGGAGCTGTTTTTT | CASSPLGTGFTRELFF
NA | TRBJ1-5 | NA | TRBV25-1 | TGTGCCAGCAGTGAAAATCACAATCAGCCCCAGCATTTT | CASSENHNQPQHF
TRBD2 | TRBJ2-7 | NA | TRBV7-2 | TGTGCCAGCAGCTTAGAAGGGACTAGCGGGTCCTACGAGCAGTACTTC | CASSLEGTSGSYEQYF
TRBD2 | TRBJ2-1 | NA | TRBV9 | TGTGCCAGCAGCGGTCTAGCGGGAGGGGGGAACGAGCAGTTCTTC | CASSGLAGGGNEQFF
NA | TRBJ1-1 | NA | TRBV19 | TGTGCCAGTAGTACGAGAGTCATGAACACTGAAGCTTTCTTT | CASSTRVMNTEAFF
TRBD2 | TRBJ2-7 | NA | TRBV28 | TGTGCCAGCGCGACTAGCGGGAGAGGGGAATACTACGAGCAGTACTTC | CASATSGRGEYYEQYF
NA | TRBJ2-7 | NA | TRBV19 | TGTGCCAGTAGCACGACAGGCCCTACCTACGAGCAGTACTTC | CASSTTGPTYEQYF
NA | TRBJ1-2 | NA | TRBV10-3 | TGTGCCATCAGTGAGAACAGGGAGGATGGCTACACCTTC | CAISENREDGYTF
TRBD2 | TRBJ2-7 | few | TRBV18 | TGTGCCAGCTCCACGGGGAGCGGGGTCGAGCAGTACTTC | CASSTGSGVEQYF
NA | TRBJ2-5 | once | TRBV10-3 | TGTGCCATCTCCTTCCAGGGGCTAGCGCAAGAGACCCAGTACTTC | CAISFQGLAQETQYF
TRBD1 | TRBJ2-6 | few | TRBV10-3 | TGTGCCATCAAAGGGACAGGGCTTAGCTCTGGGGCCAACGTCCTGACTTTC | CAIKGTGLSSGANVLTF
NA | TRBJ2-7 | NA | TRBV9 | TGTGCCAGCAGCGTCGCCCCCGGGACACCCTACGAGCAGTACTTC | CASSVAPGTPYEQYF
NA | TRBJ2-1 | NA | TRBV7-8 | TGTGCCAGCAGCTTTCAGGGTCTTTGGGAGCAGTTCTTC | CASSFQGLWEQFF
NA | TRBJ1-2 | NA | TRBV5-8 | TGTGCCATGAAGGGGAGTCCCTCTTTCTATGGCTACACCTTC | CAMKGSPSFYGYTF
TRBD2 | TRBJ2-7 | NA | TRBV6-1 | TGTGCCAGCAGTGACCGGGGACTAGCGGGAGGGCCTTACGAGCAGTACTTC | CASSDRGLAGGPYEQYF
NA | TRBJ2-7 | NA | TRBV27 | TGTGCCAGCATTCCGGCTAGATCCTACGAGCAGTACTTC | CASIPARSYEQYF
NA | TRBJ2-3 | NA | TRBV4-2 | TGTGCCAGCAGCCAAGGCGAGCTAGCAGATACGCAGTATTTT | CASSQGELADTQYF
NA | TRBJ1-3 | NA | TRBV9 | TGTGCCAGCGGCCCGGGGGACACCATATATTTT | CASGPGDTIYF
TRBD2 | TRBJ2-7 | few | TRBV10-2 | TGCGCCAGCGGGTTAGCGGGAGGAGGCGAGCAGTACTTC | CASGLAGGGEQYF
TRBD1 | TRBJ2-3 | NA | TRBV30 | TGTGCCTCCGGGACAGGGGGCACAGATACGCAGTATTTT | CASGTGGTDTQYF
NA | TRBJ2-1 | NA | TRBV6-5 | TGTGCCAGCCTCAAGCCGGGGGTCGATGAGCAGTTCTTC | CASLKPGVDEQFF
TRBD1 | TRBJ1-2 | NA | TRBV28 | TGTGCCAGCAGGTCCACAGGGGATTCTTATGGCTACACCTTC | CASRSTGDSYGYTF
NA | TRBJ2-6 | NA | TRBV5-5 | TGTGCCAGCAGCCTCCTAACCTCTGGGGCCAACGTCCTGACTTTC | CASSLLTSGANVLTF
NA | TRBJ2-2 | NA | TRBV6-1 | TGTGCCAGCAGTGTATGGACCCTGGGGTCCGGGGAGCTGTTTTTT | CASSVWTLGSGELFF
TRBD2 | TRBJ2-1 | few | TRBV10-3 | TGTGCCATCAGTGAGAAAACTAGCGGTGAGCAGTTCTTC | CAISEKTSGEQFF
TRBD1 | TRBJ2-1 | once | TRBV15 | TGTGCCACCAGCAGAGCCTTTGGACAGGGGAATGAGCAGTTCTTC | CATSRAFGQGNEQFF
TRBD1 | TRBJ1-5 | NA | TRBV7-2 | TGTGCCAGCAGCCCGGACAGGGCAAATCAGCCCCAGCATTTT | CASSPDRANQPQHF
NA | TRBJ2-3 | NA | TRBV6-1 | TGTGCCAGCAGTGGGTTCACAGATACGCAGTATTTT | CASSGFTDTQYF
NA | TRBJ2-7 | once | TRBV9 | TGTGCCAGCAGCGTAGATGCAGGGGGGATCGAGCAGTACTTC | CASSVDAGGIEQYF
TRBD2 | TRBJ2-5 | NA | TRBV27 | TGTGCCAGCAGTTTCAATTCGCTTCGGGGACTAGCGGGAGATGAGACCCAGTACTTC | CASSFNSLRGLAGDETQYF
NA | TRBJ2-3 | NA | TRBV2 | TGTGCCAACCCCAGGGGCGCTTCTAGCACAGATACGCAGTATTTT | CANPRGASSTDTQYF
NA | TRBJ1-5 | NA | TRBV6-5 | TGTGCCAGCAGCTCCGGGGGCGGCCCCCAGCATTTT | CASSSGGGPQHF
NA | TRBJ2-4 | NA | TRBV15 | TGTGCCACCAGCGGGGGGGCAGGACCCTTAGCCAAAAACATTCAGTACTTC | CATSGGAGPLAKNIQYF
NA | TRBJ2-5 | NA | TRBV4-1 | TGCGCCAGCAGCCAAGTGGCCCCCAGGGGGCAGGCGGGAGTGGCGACCCAGTACTTC | CASSQVAPRGQAGVATQYF
TRBD1 | TRBJ2-3 | NA | TRBV19 | TGTGCCAGTAGCGCCCAACGGGACAGGGGTTCAGATACGCAGTATTTT | CASSAQRDRGSDTQYF
TRBD1 | TRBJ2-7 | NA | TRBV19 | TGTGCCAGTAGGGACGGGACAGCTACCTACGAGCAGTACTTC | CASRDGTATYEQYF
TRBD2 | TRBJ2-1 | once | TRBV5-1 | TGCGCCAGCAGCTGGGGACTAGCCAACGATGAGCAGTTCTTC | CASSWGLANDEQFF
NA | TRBJ1-5 | NA | TRBV30 | TGTGCCTGGAGCGGCCGGGATCAGCCCCAGCATTTT | CAWSGRDQPQHF
TRBD1 | TRBJ2-7 | NA | TRBV28 | TGTGCCAGCAGACCCGACAGGGGCTACGAGCAGTACTTC | CASRPDRGYEQYF
NA | TRBJ2-5 | once | TRBV28 | TGTGCCAGCAGCACCCGCTGGGGGCCTCAAGAGACCCAGTACTTC | CASSTRWGPQETQYF
NA | TRBJ1-2 | NA | TRBV4-3 | TGCGCCAGCAGCCAAGATACGAGTGCCTATGGCTACACCTTC | CASSQDTSAYGYTF
NA | TRBJ2-7 | NA | TRBV28 | TGTGCCAGCAGCTTGGAACATTTGAAATACGAGCAGTACTTC | CASSLEHLKYEQYF